A single sample gave rise to the 21 T cell receptor beta chains below, sequenced in a study of blood T cell repertoires in COVID-19. Using immunoSEQ multiplex PCR, the repertoire was profiled, and TCRdb retains in-frame clones only, with some absent. The sample contains more than 95,000 clones, over 65% of which appear only once. The sequenced material came from peripheral blood. The origin of the receptors is a human donor in a cohort sampled during active COVID-19.

V is TRBV5-1 and J is TRBJ1-1, with TRBD1 matching over 11 bases. J was trimmed by 10 bases and V by 4 bases; bases with no gene match: 12. The CDR3 consists of 15 residues. From germline, CDR1 is SGHRS and CDR2 YFSETQ. This CDR3 reads CASSPGTGGSRGAFF. The CDR3 coding sequence is TGCGCCAGCAGCCCCGGGACAGGGGGATCCCGGGGAGCTTTCTTT.

This clone has a handful of counts. CDR3 coding DNA: TGTGCCAGCAGTGAGAGGACAGACCCCGACTACGAGCAGTACTTC. The encoded protein is CASSERTDPDYEQYF. The chain joins TRBV6-1 to TRBJ2-7, with TRBD1 as a possible D gene (6 bases). V was clipped by 3 bases and J by 3 bases, with 15 bases between them. Germline V gives CDR1 MNHNS, CDR2 SASEGT. The CDR3 length is 15 residues.

This chain links TRBV5-4 with TRBJ2-3, with 16 positions matching TRBD2. V was pared by 4 bases and J by 8 bases, with 4 bases of the junction left unmatched. The length of the CDR3 is 15 residues. CDR1 and CDR2 from the germline V gene are SGHNT and YYREEE (reference sequence). This CDR3 is CASSPGTSGGVTQYF. Here the CDR3 DNA reads TGTGCCAGCAGCCCCGGGACTAGCGGGGGGGTTACGCAGTATTTT.

The V gene is TRBV27, the J gene TRBJ1-1; D may be TRBD1 (6 bases). The ends were cut back, 3 bases at V and 11 bases at J, with 16 bases in the middle. The CDR3 contains 13 residues. Germline lookup yields CDR1 MNHEY and CDR2 SMNVEV (reference sequence). The CDR3 loop reads CASSFGGPGGAFF. CDR3 nucleotide sequence: TGTGCCAGCAGTTTTGGGGGGCCGGGGGGCGCTTTCTTT.

The chain uses TRBV7-2 and TRBJ1-1; TRBD1 aligns across 11 bases. The CDR3 spans 15 residues. V shed 6 bases, J shed 7 bases, and the junction held 10 bases outside the gene matches. Germline CDR1 reads SGHTA; CDR2 reads FQGNSA. The CDR3 loop is CASSATGQGAIEAFF. CDR3 sequence (DNA): TGTGCCAGCAGTGCCACCGGACAGGGGGCCATTGAAGCTTTCTTT.

The chain couples TRBV15 to TRBJ2-1; D perhaps matches TRBD2 (6 bases). V was pared by 3 bases and J by 12 bases, with 15 bases between. From germline, CDR1 is LNHNV and CDR2 YYDKDF (reference sequence). This CDR3 has 13 amino acids. CDR3 amino acids: CATSSLPGGPQFF. In DNA form, the CDR3 reads TGTGCCACCAGCAGCCTACCCGGGGGTCCGCAGTTCTTC.

This sequence joins TRBV28 and TRBJ1-2; 11 bases agree with TRBD1. The CDR3 extends over 14 amino acids. Per the germline V gene, CDR1 is MDHEN and CDR2 is SYDVKM. Losses at the gene ends were 6 bases for V and 7 bases for J; bases not matched to a gene: 7. CDR3 amino acids: CASRRTGGAGGYTF. The CDR3 nucleotides are TGTGCCAGCAGACGGACAGGGGGCGCGGGTGGCTACACCTTC.

V gene TRBV9 combines with J gene TRBJ1-1; TRBD1 might be the D (6 bases). This CDR3 has 15 amino acids. The V and J ends lost 3 bases and 6 bases respectively, with 18 bases between them. Germline V lookup: CDR1 SGDLS, CDR2 YYNGEE. CDR3: CASSGLTGRDPEAFF. Written as DNA, the CDR3 is TGTGCCAGCAGCGGTTTGACAGGTAGAGACCCTGAAGCTTTCTTT.

The rearrangement links TRBV5-1 to TRBJ1-2; D ambiguous. V was shortened by 0 bases and J by 6 bases, with 9 bases between the two germline ends. The CDR3 length is 13 residues. Germline V gene lookup returns CDR1 SGHRS and CDR2 YFSETQ. CDR3 DNA: TGCGCCAGCAGCTTGGAACCCGGGAATGGCTACACCTTC. It codes for CASSLEPGNGYTF.

The J gene is TRBJ1-2, the V gene TRBV6-5; D perhaps matches TRBD1 (6 bases). Trimming shortened V by 8 bases and J by 4 bases, and 17 bases separated the two germline ends. There are 14 residues in the CDR3. Germline V CDR1 and CDR2: MNHEY, SVGAGI. CDR3 amino acids: CASQAGGAGYGYTF. CDR3 sequence (DNA): TGTGCCAGCCAGGCGGGGGGGGCAGGCTATGGCTACACCTTC.

The chain uses TRBV19 and TRBJ2-1; perhaps TRBD1 as D (6 bases). The length of the CDR3 is 15 residues. Between the trimmed V and J ends, which lost 5 bases and 1 base, there was a span of 12 bases. The germline V gene has CDR1 LNHDA and CDR2 SQIVND (reference sequence). CDR3 in DNA: TGTGCCAGTAGTTCACAGGGACCATCCTACAATGAGCAGTTCTTC. Its protein product is CASSSQGPSYNEQFF.

The genes are TRBV6-5 and TRBJ2-5; the match to TRBD1 covers 9 bases. Looked up from germline, CDR1 is MNHEY and CDR2 is SVGAGI. This CDR3 has 15 residues. V was clipped by 4 bases and J by 7 bases; unmatched bases: 10. In nucleotides, the CDR3 is TGTGCCAGCAGTTCTCCGGGACAGGGTGGAAGGACCCAGTACTTC. Encoded protein: CASSSPGQGGRTQYF.

This chain joins TRBV18 and TRBJ1-1, with unresolved D. The germline gives CDR1 KGHSH, CDR2 LQKENI. The CDR3 spans 15 residues. V was pared by 6 bases and J by 1 base, with 15 bases between. The CDR3 DNA follows: TGTGCCAGCTCTAGATCGGAGCCGAGGAACACTGAAGCTTTCTTT. Amino acid sequence: CASSRSEPRNTEAFF.

This clone was counted a single time. The chain joins TRBV24-1 to TRBJ1-1, with D uncertain. CDR3 length: 13 amino acids. CDR1 and CDR2 from the germline V gene are KGHDR and SFDVKD. V dropped 9 bases and J dropped 0 bases, with 10 bases sitting between them. In DNA, the CDR3 is TGTGCCACCCCCGGGTCCCTGAACACTGAAGCTTTCTTT. As protein: CATPGSLNTEAFF.

This sequence joins TRBV4-2 and TRBJ1-2; D is possibly TRBD1 (5 bases). Trimming took 0 bases from V and 5 from J, leaving 10 bases between them. The germline V gene has CDR1 LGHNA and CDR2 YNFKEQ. CDR3 size: 14 residues. The CDR3 here is CASSQDLGTYGYTF. Here the CDR3 DNA reads TGTGCCAGCAGCCAAGATCTGGGGACTTATGGCTACACCTTC.

The rearrangement joins TRBV19 to TRBJ1-4; D perhaps matches TRBD1 (6 bases). Deletions cut 2 bases from V and 8 bases from J, with 15 bases between. This CDR3 is 15 amino acids long. Germline loops: CDR1 LNHDA, CDR2 SQIVND (reference sequence). The CDR3 DNA is TGTGCCAGTAGTATAAGGGGACAAGGGCCCGAAAAACTGTTTTTT. The encoded protein is CASSIRGQGPEKLFF.

This clone was seen a few times. The CDR3 is CASSLKEVNTEAFF. The CDR3 nucleotides are TGTGCCAGCTCCCTCAAAGAGGTGAACACTGAAGCTTTCTTT. The chain links TRBV18 to TRBJ1-1; D unresolved. The length of the CDR3 is 14 residues. In germline, CDR1 is KGHSH, CDR2 LQKENI. Trimming took off 6 bases at V and 0 bases at J, with 11 bases between the two ends.

This chain uses TRBV5-6 with TRBJ1-4; possible D gene TRBD1, 6 bases. Trimming left V 5 bases short and J 2 bases short, with 16 bases between. This CDR3 comprises 16 residues. Germline V lookup: CDR1 SGHDT, CDR2 YYEEEE. The CDR3: CASSSGQYLTNEKLFF. The DNA of the CDR3 is TGTGCCAGCAGTTCGGGACAATATCTTACTAATGAAAAACTGTTTTTT.

The chain employs TRBV2 and TRBJ2-1, with a weak D call TRBD2 (5 bases). The V and J ends lost 8 bases and 9 bases respectively, with 20 bases between them. Germline CDR1 SNHLY, CDR2 FYNNEI. The CDR3 runs to 14 residues. For the CDR3, the DNA is TGTGCCAGCCGTCTAGCCCACGCGGCGGGTGAGCAGTTCTTC. It encodes CASRLAHAAGEQFF.

This clone came up a few times. The V call is TRBV27, the J call TRBJ2-2; no clear D gene. The CDR3 sequence is 16 residues long. The V end lost 2 bases, the J end lost 0 bases, and 10 bases lay between the germline ends. Germline-derived CDR1 and CDR2 are MNHEY and SMNVEV (reference sequence). CDR3 bases: TGTGCCAGCAGTTTAAACAGACCCGCGAACACCGGGGAGCTGTTTTTT. Protein sequence: CASSLNRPANTGELFF.

The CDR3 nucleotides read TGTGCCAGCAGCTTTGGCGGCCTGAGCTCCTACAATGAGCAGTTCTTC. Amino acid sequence: CASSFGGLSSYNEQFF. The chain links TRBV7-3 to TRBJ2-1; no firm D call. This CDR3 is 16 amino acids long. Germline CDR1 SGHTA, CDR2 FQGTGA. Trimming removed 3 bases from V and 0 bases from J, with 12 bases in between.